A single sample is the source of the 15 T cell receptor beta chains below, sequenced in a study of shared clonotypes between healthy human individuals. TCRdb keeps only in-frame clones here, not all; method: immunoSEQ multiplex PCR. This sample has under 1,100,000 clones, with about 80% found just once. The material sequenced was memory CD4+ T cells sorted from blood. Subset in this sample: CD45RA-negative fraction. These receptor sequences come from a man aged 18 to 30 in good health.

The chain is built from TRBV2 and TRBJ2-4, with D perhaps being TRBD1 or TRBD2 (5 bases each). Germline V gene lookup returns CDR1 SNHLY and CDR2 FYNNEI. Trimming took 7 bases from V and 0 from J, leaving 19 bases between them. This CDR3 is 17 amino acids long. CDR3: CASTGEGLGVAKNIQYF. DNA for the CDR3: TGTGCCAGCACCGGGGAAGGACTGGGGGTAGCCAAAAACATTCAGTACTTC.

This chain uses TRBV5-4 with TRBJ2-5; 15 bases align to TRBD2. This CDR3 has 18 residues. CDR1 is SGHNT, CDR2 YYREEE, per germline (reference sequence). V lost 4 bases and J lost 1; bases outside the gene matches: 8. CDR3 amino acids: CASSRGLAGGRGQETQYF. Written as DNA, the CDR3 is TGTGCCAGCAGCCGGGGACTAGCGGGAGGACGGGGCCAAGAGACCCAGTACTTC.

The CDR3 nucleotides are TGTGCCAGCAGCCGTGGGGGGGCTACTGAAGCTTTCTTT. Translated, it gives CASSRGGATEAFF. The rearrangement uses TRBV9 and TRBJ1-1; D is perhaps TRBD1 (6 bases). The CDR3 runs 13 residues. Trimming left V 4 bases short and J 5 bases short, with 12 bases between. Germline CDR1 reads SGDLS; CDR2 reads YYNGEE.

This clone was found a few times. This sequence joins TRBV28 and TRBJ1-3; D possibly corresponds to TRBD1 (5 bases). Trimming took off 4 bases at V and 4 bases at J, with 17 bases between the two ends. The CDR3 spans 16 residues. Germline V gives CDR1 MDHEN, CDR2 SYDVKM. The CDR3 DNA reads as TGTGCCAGCAGTTCTACCGCCCAGGGCACGGGAAACACCATATATTTT. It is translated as CASSSTAQGTGNTIYF. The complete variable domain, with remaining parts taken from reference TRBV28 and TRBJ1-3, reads DVKVTQSSRYLVKRTGEKVFLECVQDMDHENMFWYRQDPGLGLRLIYFSYDVKMKEKGDIPEGYSVSREKKERFSLILESASTNQTSMYLCASSSTAQGTGNTIYFGEGSWLTVV.

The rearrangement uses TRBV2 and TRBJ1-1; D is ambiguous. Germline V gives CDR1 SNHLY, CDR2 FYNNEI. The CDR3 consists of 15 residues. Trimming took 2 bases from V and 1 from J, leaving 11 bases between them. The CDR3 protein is CASSEIGLTNTEAFF. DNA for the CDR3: TGTGCCAGCAGTGAAATAGGCCTGACGAACACTGAAGCTTTCTTT. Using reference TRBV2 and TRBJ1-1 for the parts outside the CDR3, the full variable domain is EPEVTQTPSHQVTQMGQEVILRCVPISNHLYFYWYRQILGQKVEFLVSFYNNEISEKSEIFDDQFSVERPDGSNFTLKIRSTKLEDSAMYFCASSEIGLTNTEAFFGQGTRLTVV.

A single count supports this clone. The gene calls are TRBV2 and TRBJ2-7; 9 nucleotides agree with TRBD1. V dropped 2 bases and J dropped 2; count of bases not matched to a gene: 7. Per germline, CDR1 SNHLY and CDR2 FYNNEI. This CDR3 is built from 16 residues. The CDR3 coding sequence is TGTGCCAGCAGTGAAAGAGAGGACAGGGGAGCCTACGAGCAGTACTTC. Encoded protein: CASSEREDRGAYEQYF.

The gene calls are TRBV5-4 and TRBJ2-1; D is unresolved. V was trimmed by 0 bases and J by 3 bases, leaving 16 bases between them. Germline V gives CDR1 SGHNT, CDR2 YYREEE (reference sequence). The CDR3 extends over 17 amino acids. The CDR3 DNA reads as TGTGCCAGCAGCTTGGCCTCCCTTCCCAAGGACTACAATGAGCAGTTCTTC. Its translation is CASSLASLPKDYNEQFF.

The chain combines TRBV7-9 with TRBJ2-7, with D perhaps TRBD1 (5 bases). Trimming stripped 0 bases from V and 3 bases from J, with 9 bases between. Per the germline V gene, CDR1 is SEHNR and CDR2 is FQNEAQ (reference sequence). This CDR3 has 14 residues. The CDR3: CASSLAGAGYEQYF. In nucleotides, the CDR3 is TGTGCCAGCAGCTTAGCAGGGGCCGGCTACGAGCAGTACTTC.

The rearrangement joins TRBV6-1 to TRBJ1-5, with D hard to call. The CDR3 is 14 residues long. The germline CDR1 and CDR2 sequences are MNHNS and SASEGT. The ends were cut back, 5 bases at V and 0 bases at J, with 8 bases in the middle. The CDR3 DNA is TGTGCCAGCAGTTCTCCCCTTAGCAATCAGCCCCAGCATTTT. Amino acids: CASSSPLSNQPQHF.

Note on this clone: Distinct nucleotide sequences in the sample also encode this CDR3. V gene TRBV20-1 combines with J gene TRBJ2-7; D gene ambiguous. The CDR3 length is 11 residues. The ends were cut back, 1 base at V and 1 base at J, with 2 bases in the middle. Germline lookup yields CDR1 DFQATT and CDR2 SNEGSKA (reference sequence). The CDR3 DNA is TGCAGTGCTAGAGGGTCCTACGAGCAGTACTTC. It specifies CSARGSYEQYF.

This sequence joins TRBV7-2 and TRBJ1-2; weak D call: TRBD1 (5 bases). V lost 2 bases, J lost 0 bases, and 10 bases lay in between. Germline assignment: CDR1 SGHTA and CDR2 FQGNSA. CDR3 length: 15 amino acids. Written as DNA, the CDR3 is TGTGCCAGCAGCTTAAACCCGGGGGCTAACTATGGCTACACCTTC. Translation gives CASSLNPGANYGYTF.

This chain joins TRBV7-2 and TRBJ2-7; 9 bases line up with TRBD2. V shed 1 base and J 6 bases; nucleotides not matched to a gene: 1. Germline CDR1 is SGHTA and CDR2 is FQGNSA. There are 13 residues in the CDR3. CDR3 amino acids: CASSLGGRGEQYF. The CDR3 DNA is TGTGCCAGCAGCTTAGGCGGGAGGGGCGAGCAGTACTTC.

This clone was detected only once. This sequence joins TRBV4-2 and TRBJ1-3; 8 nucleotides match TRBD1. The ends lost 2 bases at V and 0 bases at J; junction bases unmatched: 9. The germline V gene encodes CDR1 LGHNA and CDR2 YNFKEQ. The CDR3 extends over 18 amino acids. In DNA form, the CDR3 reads TGTGCCAGCAGCCAATGGAACCAGGGGGCCTCCTCTGGAAACACCATATATTTT. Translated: CASSQWNQGASSGNTIYF.

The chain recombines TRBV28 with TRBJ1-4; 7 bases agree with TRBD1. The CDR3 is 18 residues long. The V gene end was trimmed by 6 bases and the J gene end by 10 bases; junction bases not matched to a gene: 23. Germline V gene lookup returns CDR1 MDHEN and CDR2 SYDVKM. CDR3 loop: CASSPKLGGGGGSVKLFF. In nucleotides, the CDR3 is TGTGCCAGCAGCCCTAAGTTAGGGGGCGGAGGAGGGAGTGTAAAACTGTTTTTT.

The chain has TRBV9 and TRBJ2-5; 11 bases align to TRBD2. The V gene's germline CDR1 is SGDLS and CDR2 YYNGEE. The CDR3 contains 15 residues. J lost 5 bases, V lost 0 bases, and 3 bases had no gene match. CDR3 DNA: TGTGCCAGCAGCGTAGGTACTAGCGGGAGTGAGACCCAGTACTTC. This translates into CASSVGTSGSETQYF.